The TCR beta chain described here comes from a study of shared T cell receptors in the human thymus. The table came from immunoSEQ multiplex PCR; TCRdb's copy has only in-frame clones and leaves some out. The sample contains 55,000 to 80,000 clones, about 95% of which appear only once. Trimming took off 1 base at V and 4 bases at J, with 16 bases between the two ends. The length of the CDR3 is 16 residues. Germline CDR1 SEHNR, CDR2 FQNEAQ (reference sequence). The source material was thymocytes. This clonotype was sampled from a human donor. The V call is TRBV7-9, the J call TRBJ1-1; D is unclear. The CDR3 reads CASSLDGGRSGTEAFF. The CDR3 nucleotides are TGTGCCAGCAGCTTAGACGGCGGGAGGAGCGGCACTGAAGCTTTCTTT.